What follows is one TCR beta chain and its context. J lost 5 bases, V lost 4 bases, and 14 bases had no gene match. Germline V lookup: CDR1 LGHNA, CDR2 YSLEER. This CDR3 is built from 19 residues. The sample belongs to a study of OX40 agonist ivuxolimab in advanced cancers. At the level of the study: The dose-escalation cohort had hepatocellular carcinoma, melanoma, renal cell or head and neck cancer. At 65% to 90% male, the cohort had a mean age of about 55 years, ranging from 23 to 79.

Sequencing was performed with immunoSEQ multiplex PCR; in TCRdb, only in-frame clones are kept and a portion is missing. The table records 150,000 to 180,000 clones, approximately 94% of them present only once. If patients had autoimmune disease history or systemic immunosuppression, they were excluded. The gene calls are TRBV4-3 and TRBJ2-2; TRBD1 agrees at 12 bases. The sequenced sample was CD4+ or CD8+ T cells sorted from blood, obtained in a trial of the OX40 agonist ivuxolimab. The receptor was derived from an adult with an advanced solid tumor such as melanoma, head and neck, liver or kidney cancer. The CDR3 spells CASSPNQPRDRGRTGELFF. CDR3 coding DNA: TGCGCCAGCAGCCCGAATCAGCCCAGGGACAGGGGGCGAACCGGGGAGCTGTTTTTT.